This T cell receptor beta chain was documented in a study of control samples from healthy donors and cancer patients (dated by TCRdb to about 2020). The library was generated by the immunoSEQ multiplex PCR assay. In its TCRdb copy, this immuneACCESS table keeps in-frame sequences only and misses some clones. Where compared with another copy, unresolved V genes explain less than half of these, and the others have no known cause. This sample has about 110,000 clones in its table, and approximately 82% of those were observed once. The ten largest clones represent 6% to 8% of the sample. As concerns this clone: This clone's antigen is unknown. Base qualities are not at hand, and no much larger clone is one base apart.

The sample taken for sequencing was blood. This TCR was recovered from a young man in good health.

The nucleotides read TGTGCCAGCAGTTTAGAAGGAGGGGAGACCCAGTACTTC. This codes for CASSLEGGETQYF. The sequence joins TRBV28 to TRBJ2-5; the D segment could be TRBD2, given 6 matching bases. The germline V gene supplies CDR1 MDHEN and CDR2 SYDVKM. Cut back by 2 bases and 5 bases, the V and J ends lie 9 bases apart. Measured from the cysteine to the phenylalanine, the CDR3 is 13 residues long. The entry retains the CDR3 DNA only, 39 bases that are in frame from base 1.